Listed below are T cell receptor beta chains from one sample, sequenced in a study of cytomegalovirus exposure and HLA in healthy donors. The table came from immunoSEQ multiplex PCR; TCRdb's copy has only in-frame clones and leaves some out. The sample yields around 170,000 clones, 82% seen once. Sequenced: PBMCs. The receptors were sampled from a woman in her late teens or twenties in good health and CMV-seronegative. Each CDR3 is given with its conserved first and last residue. The D gene is left open where the match is weak. Where a row states a size, it is once, few, many or the class of an expanded clone; other rows omit it.

J	D	size	V	CDR3	DNA
TRBJ1-6	TRBD1	.	TRBV4-1	CASSQEFGTGAANNSPLHF	TGCGCCAGCAGCCAAGAGTTTGGGACAGGGGCCGCCAATAATTCACCCCTCCACTTT
TRBJ2-7	.	.	TRBV7-9	CASSWSSGQYF	TGTGCCAGCAGCTGGTCTTCGGGGCAGTACTTC
TRBJ1-5	.	.	TRBV10-3	CAISESRSNQPQHF	TGTGCCATCAGTGAGTCTCGGAGCAATCAGCCCCAGCATTTT
TRBJ2-5	.	.	TRBV30	CASRSGRKETQYF	TGTGCCTCCCGTTCCGGGAGAAAGGAGACCCAGTACTTC
TRBJ2-7	TRBD1	few	TRBV4-2	CASSQTGTGDGREQYF	TGTGCCAGCAGCCAAACCGGGACAGGGGACGGAAGAGAGCAGTACTTC
TRBJ2-7	.	.	TRBV7-9	CSSSLMDTEQYF	TGTTCCAGCAGCTTAATGGACACCGAGCAGTACTTC
TRBJ1-1	.	.	TRBV6-5	CASSYKATEAFF	TGTGCCAGCAGTTACAAAGCCACTGAAGCTTTCTTT
TRBJ1-4	TRBD1	.	TRBV5-1	CASSPITGGREEKLFF	TGCGCCAGCAGCCCGATTACAGGGGGCAGAGAAGAAAAACTGTTTTTT
TRBJ2-7	.	.	TRBV5-1	CASSLGQSSYEQYF	TGCGCCAGCAGCCTGGGACAAAGCTCCTACGAGCAGTACTTC
TRBJ2-1	TRBD2	few	TRBV5-1	CASSLPTSGSSYNEQFF	TGCGCCAGCAGCTTGCCTACTAGCGGGAGCTCCTACAATGAGCAGTTCTTC
TRBJ2-2	.	few	TRBV19	CASSPTVPNTGELFF	TGTGCCAGTAGTCCGACAGTCCCGAACACCGGGGAGCTGTTTTTT
TRBJ1-1	.	.	TRBV4-2	CASSQPSNRGHRNTEAFF	TGTGCCAGCAGCCAACCCTCTAATAGGGGACACAGGAACACTGAAGCTTTCTTT
TRBJ1-1	.	few	TRBV10-3	CAISESVGAAEAFF	TGTGCCATCAGTGAGTCGGTAGGGGCGGCTGAAGCTTTCTTT
TRBJ2-5	.	.	TRBV5-1	CASSLGQGGETQYF	TGCGCCAGCAGCTTGGGCCAGGGTGGGGAGACCCAGTACTTC
TRBJ1-1	.	.	TRBV6-1	CASREGLGEAFF	TGTGCCAGCAGGGAGGGCCTTGGGGAAGCTTTCTTT
TRBJ2-5	.	.	TRBV9	CASSVSRQGQTQYF	TGTGCCAGCAGCGTATCTAGGCAGGGCCAGACCCAGTACTTC
TRBJ2-6	TRBD1	.	TRBV5-4	CASSLTGTGANVLTF	TGTGCCAGCAGCCTGACAGGGACCGGGGCCAACGTCCTGACTTTC
TRBJ2-7	.	.	TRBV5-1	CASSLASGWSPYEQYF	TGCGCCAGCAGCTTGGCATCAGGGTGGAGCCCCTACGAGCAGTACTTC
TRBJ2-3	.	.	TRBV5-1	CASSLSVTDTQYF	TGCGCCAGCAGCTTGTCGGTCACAGATACGCAGTATTTT
TRBJ1-5	.	.	TRBV6-5	CASSSSSNQPQHF	TGTGCCAGCAGTTCTTCTAGCAATCAGCCCCAGCATTTT
TRBJ1-1	.	.	TRBV20-1	CSATVNTEAFF	TGCAGCGCAACAGTGAACACTGAAGCTTTCTTT
TRBJ2-1	.	.	TRBV10-3	CAIKPPGRDNEQFF	TGTGCCATCAAACCCCCGGGAAGGGACAATGAGCAGTTCTTC
TRBJ2-3	.	.	TRBV28	CASSLGADTQYF	TGTGCCAGCAGTTTAGGAGCAGATACGCAGTATTTT
TRBJ1-5	.	.	TRBV11-2	CASSLWGQPQHF	TGTGCCAGCAGCCTGTGGGGCCAGCCCCAGCATTTT
TRBJ2-1	.	.	TRBV6-5	CASSYDSAKVEQFF	TGTGCCAGCAGTTACGACTCCGCAAAAGTTGAGCAGTTCTTC
TRBJ1-1	TRBD1	.	TRBV30	CAWRIRGQRNTEAFF	TGTGCCTGGAGAATCAGGGGGCAAAGGAACACTGAAGCTTTCTTT
TRBJ2-2	TRBD2	.	TRBV2	CASRELAGTGELFF	TGTGCCAGCAGAGAACTAGCGGGGACCGGGGAGCTGTTTTTT
TRBJ2-4	.	.	TRBV5-3	CARSRLLALAKNIQYF	TGTGCCAGAAGCCGTCTCCTAGCCCTAGCCAAAAACATTCAGTACTTC
TRBJ2-7	.	.	TRBV10-1	CASSDGGSSYEQYF	TGCGCCAGCAGTGATGGCGGTAGCTCCTACGAGCAGTACTTC
TRBJ2-7	.	.	TRBV5-6	CASSLDQGRIPYEQYF	TGTGCCAGCAGCTTGGATCAGGGAAGAATTCCTTACGAGCAGTACTTC
TRBJ2-2	.	.	TRBV13	CASSPVRLSTGELFF	TGTGCCAGCAGCCCCGTGAGGCTGAGCACCGGGGAGCTGTTTTTT
TRBJ2-5	.	.	TRBV7-2	CASSLPEQETQYF	TGTGCCAGCAGCTTACCGGAGCAAGAGACCCAGTACTTC
TRBJ1-6	.	.	TRBV11-2	CASSLSEDLHF	TGTGCCAGCAGCCTATCGGAGGACCTCCACTTT
TRBJ2-7	TRBD1	few	TRBV2	CASTDRANEQYF	TGTGCCAGTACGGACAGGGCCAACGAGCAGTACTTC
TRBJ2-2	TRBD2	.	TRBV29-1	CSVGLAGHTGELFF	TGCAGCGTTGGACTAGCGGGACACACCGGGGAGCTGTTTTTT
TRBJ1-2	.	.	TRBV4-1	CASSHGLTNYGYTF	TGCGCCAGCAGCCATGGACTGACAAACTATGGCTACACCTTC
TRBJ2-2	TRBD1	once	TRBV4-1	CASSQNPGQGNTGELFF	TGCGCCAGCAGCCAAAACCCGGGACAGGGGAACACCGGGGAGCTGTTTTTT
TRBJ1-2	.	.	TRBV11-2	CASSFADRGYTF	TGTGCCAGCAGCTTTGCCGATCGGGGCTACACCTTC
TRBJ1-5	.	.	TRBV30	CAWSVGGPHNQPQHF	TGTGCCTGGAGTGTGGGAGGGCCCCACAATCAGCCCCAGCATTTT
TRBJ2-5	.	.	TRBV7-9	CASSPGETQYF	TGTGCCAGCAGCCCGGGAGAGACCCAGTACTTC
TRBJ2-1	.	.	TRBV7-8	CASSLRQGIMISYNEQFF	TGTGCCAGCAGCTTAAGGCAGGGGATCATGATCTCCTACAATGAGCAGTTCTTC
TRBJ1-1	TRBD1	few	TRBV19	CASSRQGGWMNTEAFF	TGTGCCAGTAGCAGACAGGGAGGTTGGATGAACACTGAAGCTTTCTTT
TRBJ2-1	TRBD1	.	TRBV27	CASSISQGAPNEQFF	TGTGCCAGCAGTATATCTCAGGGGGCGCCCAATGAGCAGTTCTTC
TRBJ1-5	TRBD1	few	TRBV10-2	CASSDGTGGGQPQHF	TGCGCCAGCAGTGACGGGACAGGGGGCGGCCAGCCCCAGCATTTT
TRBJ1-1	.	.	TRBV2	CASRLQGTEAFF	TGTGCCAGCAGGCTACAGGGCACTGAAGCTTTCTTT
TRBJ1-2	.	.	TRBV9	CASSVDLNGGYGYTF	TGTGCCAGCAGCGTAGACCTTAACGGAGGCTATGGCTACACCTTC
TRBJ2-4	.	once	TRBV7-9	CASSSQGGSKNIQYF	TGTGCCAGCAGCTCACAGGGTGGGTCCAAAAACATTCAGTACTTC
TRBJ2-1	.	.	TRBV5-5	CASRPARHEQFF	TGTGCCAGCAGACCCGCGAGACATGAGCAGTTCTTC
TRBJ2-7	TRBD1	.	TRBV7-2	CASSSAGTGGSYEQYF	TGTGCCAGCAGCTCAGCCGGGACAGGGGGAAGCTACGAGCAGTACTTC
TRBJ2-1	.	.	TRBV6-6	CASMNRDAYNEQFF	TGTGCCAGCATGAACAGGGATGCCTACAATGAGCAGTTCTTC
TRBJ2-3	.	.	TRBV4-1	CASSQDTSLDTQYF	TGCGCCAGCAGCCAAGATACTAGCCTAGATACGCAGTATTTT
TRBJ2-7	TRBD2	.	TRBV7-9	CASSLAPERGGSYEQYF	TGTGCCAGCAGCTTAGCCCCGGAGCGGGGGGGCTCCTACGAGCAGTACTTC
TRBJ1-6	.	.	TRBV13	CASSSGNNNSPLHF	TGTGCCAGCAGCTCCGGGAACAATAATTCACCCCTCCACTTT
TRBJ2-1	.	.	TRBV7-7	CASSPTVGNEQFF	TGTGCCAGCAGCCCTACAGTCGGAAATGAGCAGTTCTTC